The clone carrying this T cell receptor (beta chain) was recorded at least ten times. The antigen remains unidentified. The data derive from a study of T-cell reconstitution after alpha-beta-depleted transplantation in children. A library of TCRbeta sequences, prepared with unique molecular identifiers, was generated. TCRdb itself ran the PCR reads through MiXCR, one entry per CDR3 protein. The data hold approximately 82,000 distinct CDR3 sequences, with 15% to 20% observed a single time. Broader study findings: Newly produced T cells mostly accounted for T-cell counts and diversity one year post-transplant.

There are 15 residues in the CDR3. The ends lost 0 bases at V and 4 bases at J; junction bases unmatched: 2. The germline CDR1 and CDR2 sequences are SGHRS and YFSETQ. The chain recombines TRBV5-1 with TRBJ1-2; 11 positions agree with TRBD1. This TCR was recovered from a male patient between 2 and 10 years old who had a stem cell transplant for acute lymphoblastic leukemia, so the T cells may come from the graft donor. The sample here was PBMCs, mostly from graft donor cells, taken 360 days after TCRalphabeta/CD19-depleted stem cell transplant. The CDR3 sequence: CASSLGTGGLYGYTF. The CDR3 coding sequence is TGCGCCAGCAGCTTGGGGACAGGGGGCCTCTATGGCTACACCTTC.